This T cell receptor beta chain stems from a study of shared clonotypes between healthy human individuals. V dropped 1 base and J dropped 4; count of bases not matched to a gene: 8. Germline values: CDR1 MNHEY, CDR2 SMNVEV (reference sequence). CDR3 length: 16 amino acids. Study-level findings and limits: What naive subsets generally showed was a larger estimated richness than memory subsets showed.

The assay was immunoSEQ multiplex PCR, and TCRdb's table has in-frame clones only and misses some. The sample yields about 2.1 million clones, roughly 91% seen once. Worth noting for this clone: As yet, its antigen is unknown.

The naive CD8 fraction comprised CD45RO-negative cells positively selected for CCR7 and excluded terminally differentiated effector memory CD45RA+ cells. This chain links TRBV27 with TRBJ2-7; 9 bases line up with TRBD2. The clonotype originates from a man younger than 35 in good health. Some clones in this sample may be carry-over from other donors' samples. The specimen was naive CD8+ T cells from PBMCs. CDR3 in DNA: TGTGCCAGCAGTTTATATAGTGGACTAGCGATGTACGAGCAGTACTTC. Protein sequence: CASSLYSGLAMYEQYF.